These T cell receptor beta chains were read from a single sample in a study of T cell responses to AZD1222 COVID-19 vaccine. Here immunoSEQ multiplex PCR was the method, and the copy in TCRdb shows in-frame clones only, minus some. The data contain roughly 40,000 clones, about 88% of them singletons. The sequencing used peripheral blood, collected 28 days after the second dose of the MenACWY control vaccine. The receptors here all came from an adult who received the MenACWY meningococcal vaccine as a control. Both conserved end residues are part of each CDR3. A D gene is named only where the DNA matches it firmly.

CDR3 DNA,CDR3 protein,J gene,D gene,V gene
TGTGCCAGCAGCTTACCGACTAGCGGGAGGAATGAGCAGTTCTTC,CASSLPTSGRNEQFF,TRBJ2-1,TRBD2,TRBV7-2
TGTGCCAGCAGACGGACTAGCGGAGATACCGGGGAGCTGTTTTTT,CASRRTSGDTGELFF,TRBJ2-2,TRBD2,TRBV5-4
TGCAGCGCAATCGGGACTAGCGGGAGAGGCTCCTACGAGCAGTACTTC,CSAIGTSGRGSYEQYF,TRBJ2-7,TRBD2,TRBV29-1
TGTGCCAGTAGTATTGCAGCAACTAATGAAAAACTGTTTTTT,CASSIAATNEKLFF,TRBJ1-4,.,TRBV19
TGTGCCAGCAGAGAAGAGACAGTTACCTACGAGCAGTACTTC,CASREETVTYEQYF,TRBJ2-7,.,TRBV2
TGTGCCAGCAGCTTAGCGCGTGGCACAGATACGCAGTATTTT,CASSLARGTDTQYF,TRBJ2-3,.,TRBV7-2
TGTGCCAGCAGTTTCCGCGAAAACACTGAAGCTTTCTTT,CASSFRENTEAFF,TRBJ1-1,.,TRBV27
TGTGCCAGCAGCTTAGGGCCTCGATCCAATGAGCAGTTCTTC,CASSLGPRSNEQFF,TRBJ2-1,.,TRBV11-2
TGCGCCAGCAGCCAAGCCCTAGCGGGAGACCAAGAGACCCAGTACTTC,CASSQALAGDQETQYF,TRBJ2-5,TRBD2,TRBV4-1
TGTGCCAGCAGCAATCGGTCTGTTCCTAACTATGGCTACACCTTC,CASSNRSVPNYGYTF,TRBJ1-2,.,TRBV21-1
TGTGCCAGCAGCCCCTGGGGACGAGAGACCCAGTACTTC,CASSPWGRETQYF,TRBJ2-5,.,TRBV3-1/TRBV3-2
TGTGCCAGCAGCCCCGAAGCGGGTCCCTATGGGGAGACCCAGTACTTC,CASSPEAGPYGETQYF,TRBJ2-5,.,TRBV9
TGTGCCAGCAGTGGACGTTCATTTTCACCCCTCCACTTT,CASSGRSFSPLHF,TRBJ1-6,.,TRBV25-1
TGTGCCAGCTCACCACCGTCCGGGGAGCTGTTTTTT,CASSPPSGELFF,TRBJ2-2,.,TRBV18
TGTGCCAGCTCACCGAGACAGATAAACACTGAAGCTTTCTTT,CASSPRQINTEAFF,TRBJ1-1,.,TRBV18
TGTGCCAGCAGTCCCTTGGAGGGCTACGAGCAGTACTTC,CASSPLEGYEQYF,TRBJ2-7,.,TRBV2
TGCGCCAGCAGCTCATTAAACTATGGCTACACCTTC,CASSSLNYGYTF,TRBJ1-2,.,TRBV5-1
TGTGCCAGCAGTTCGGTGGAGGGGCAAGGCAATCAGCCCCAGCATTTT,CASSSVEGQGNQPQHF,TRBJ1-5,.,TRBV28
TGCGCCAGCAGCCAGGGACCAGGGGGACTAAAGCAGCCCCAGCATTTT,CASSQGPGGLKQPQHF,TRBJ1-5,TRBD1,TRBV4-1
TGTGCCAGCAGCCAAAACTCACTAGAAAATGAGCAGTTCTTC,CASSQNSLENEQFF,TRBJ2-1,.,TRBV3-1/TRBV3-2
TGTGCCAGCAGTGAAGTGGGGGGAAAGTACTTC,CASSEVGGKYF,TRBJ2-7,.,TRBV6-1
TGTGCCTGGAGTGTAGAGGGTCGGGGTCAGCCCCAGCATTTT,CAWSVEGRGQPQHF,TRBJ1-5,.,TRBV30
TGTGCCATCGCCCGGGAGAGGGACACTGAAGCTTTCTTT,CAIARERDTEAFF,TRBJ1-1,.,TRBV10-3